This T cell receptor (beta chain) appears in the sequencing data of a study of T cell repertoires in cytomegalovirus infection. Study details: A matching HLA type, together with CMV infection, was signaled by public TCR beta signatures. Study findings and constraints: What dominated the ex vivo response were HLA-C-restricted CMV-specific TCR beta clonotypes. CMV carriers with the relevant HLA were identified by cumulative public TCR beta family frequency.

About this clonotype itself: The antigen remains unidentified.

TCRdb passed the reads through MiXCR, listing each CDR3 protein once. Seen here are about 600,000 distinct CDR3 sequences, roughly a quarter observed once, and the top ten hold roughly 8%. Germline CDR1 MNHEY, CDR2 SMNVEV (reference sequence). V was pared by 6 bases and J by 13 bases, with 19 bases between. The CDR3 is made up of 13 amino acids. The sequence came from a human donor in good health (CMV status not recorded). Some clones in this sample may be carry-over from other donors' samples. The J gene is TRBJ2-4, the V gene TRBV27, with D tentatively TRBD1 or TRBD2 (5 bases each). Sequenced sample: CD8+ T cells from PBMCs. CDR3 residues: CASSPPGRGRQYF. CDR3 nucleotides: TGTGCCAGCAGCCCCCCGGGACGGGGCAGACAGTACTTC.